Listed below are T cell receptor beta chains from one sample, sequenced in a study of T cells in narcolepsy. TCRdb keeps only in-frame clones here, not all; method: immunoSEQ multiplex PCR. This sample has tens of thousands of clones; around 80% occur once, and the top ten carry roughly 1.3%. Sequenced sample: CD45RA- memory CD4+ T cells from PBMCs. All receptors derive from a human donor with narcolepsy. CDR3s include the opening cysteine and the closing phenylalanine or tryptophan. The D gene is left open where the match is weak. Rows may omit the clone size; those that give it use once, few, many or a size class.

. | TRBJ1-6 | TRBV18 | . | CASSPRQNSPLHF | TGTGCCAGCTCACCTCGGCAGAATTCACCCCTCCACTTT
. | TRBJ1-1 | TRBV7-9 | . | CASSFDRINTEAFF | TGTGCCAGCAGCTTCGACAGGATTAACACTGAAGCTTTCTTT
. | TRBJ1-4 | TRBV5-1 | . | CASSRKGWGDEKLFF | TGCGCCAGCAGTCGCAAAGGCTGGGGGGATGAAAAACTGTTTTTT
. | TRBJ1-1 | TRBV9 | TRBD1 | CASSVGQGAGNTEAFF | TGTGCCAGCAGCGTAGGACAGGGGGCTGGAAACACTGAAGCTTTCTTT
. | TRBJ2-3 | TRBV19 | . | CASSMGGKGTDTQYF | TGTGCCAGTAGTATGGGGGGAAAGGGCACAGATACGCAGTATTTT
. | TRBJ1-2 | TRBV30 | . | CAWSVPAAYGYTF | TGTGCCTGGAGTGTACCCGCGGCCTATGGCTACACCTTC
few | TRBJ2-2 | TRBV14 | TRBD2 | CASSQDPRGGTHTGELFF | TGTGCCAGCAGCCAAGATCCGCGCGGGGGGACTCACACCGGGGAGCTGTTTTTT
. | TRBJ1-5 | TRBV11-2 | . | CASSLDRNQPQHF | TGTGCCAGCAGCTTAGATCGTAATCAGCCCCAGCATTTT
. | TRBJ2-5 | TRBV5-1 | . | CASSLGLGPGETQYF | TGCGCCAGCAGCTTGGGACTCGGACCGGGAGAGACCCAGTACTTC
. | TRBJ2-2 | TRBV19 | TRBD1 | CASSMGQGGTGELFF | TGTGCCAGTAGTATGGGACAGGGAGGGACCGGGGAGCTGTTTTTT
. | TRBJ2-5 | TRBV5-1 | TRBD2 | CASSLAGGQETQYF | TGCGCCAGCAGCTTAGCGGGGGGGCAAGAGACCCAGTACTTC
. | TRBJ1-2 | TRBV5-5 | TRBD1 | CASSADYRGTNYGYTF | TGTGCCAGCAGCGCCGATTACAGGGGGACTAACTATGGCTACACCTTC
. | TRBJ2-2 | TRBV2 | . | CASRAGLNTGELFF | TGTGCCAGCAGGGCCGGACTGAACACCGGGGAGCTGTTTTTT
. | TRBJ1-1 | TRBV6-5 | TRBD1 | CASSSALTGATEAFF | TGTGCCAGCAGTTCCGCCCTGACAGGGGCCACTGAAGCTTTCTTT
. | TRBJ2-4 | TRBV28 | . | CASSLIGAKYF | TGTGCCAGCAGTCTAATAGGGGCGAAGTACTTC
. | TRBJ1-1 | TRBV10-2 | TRBD1 | CASSEQGGTEAFF | TGCGCCAGCAGTGAGCAGGGGGGCACTGAAGCTTTCTTT
. | TRBJ2-1 | TRBV7-7 | TRBD2 | CASSLEPGGGEQFF | TGTGCTAGCAGCTTAGAACCGGGGGGTGGTGAGCAGTTCTTC
. | TRBJ1-5 | TRBV4-2 | . | CASSQDKAVNQPQHF | TGTGCCAGCAGCCAAGATAAGGCAGTCAATCAGCCCCAGCATTTT
. | TRBJ2-5 | TRBV7-6 | . | CASSLAQRGETQYF | TGTGCCAGCAGCTTAGCCCAACGCGGGGAGACCCAGTACTTC
. | TRBJ2-2 | TRBV7-6 | . | CASSLSGSKGGELFF | TGTGCCAGCAGCTTATCGGGGTCGAAAGGCGGGGAGCTGTTTTTT
. | TRBJ2-3 | TRBV27 | TRBD2 | CASSPRGFTDTQYF | TGTGCCAGCAGTCCGCGGGGGTTCACAGATACGCAGTATTTT
. | TRBJ2-5 | TRBV10-3 | TRBD2 | CAISNGGGETQYF | TGTGCCATCAGTAACGGGGGAGGGGAGACCCAGTACTTC